A selection of T cell receptor beta chains follows, all from one sample in a study of radiotherapy plus CTLA-4 blockade in lung cancer. The method was immunoSEQ multiplex PCR; TCRdb's version includes in-frame clones alone and lacks a portion of them. The table records 60,000 to 70,000 clones, over 75% of them present only once. The sequences come from peripheral blood, collected from a patient treated with radiotherapy plus ipilimumab. The origin of the receptors is a human donor with non-small cell lung cancer who had a partial response to radiotherapy plus ipilimumab. Each CDR3 is given with its conserved first and last residue. The D gene is left open where the match is weak. The size field is filled for only some rows; it gives once, few, many or a size class.

d_call j_call v_call clone_size cdr3_aa cdr3_nt
NA TRBJ1-3 TRBV7-9 NA CASSPQGPGNTIYF TGTGCCAGCAGCCCACAGGGTCCTGGAAACACCATATATTTT
TRBD1 TRBJ2-5 TRBV5-1 once CASSYQGAHRETQYF TGCGCCAGCAGCTACCAGGGGGCCCACAGGGAGACCCAGTACTTC
TRBD1 TRBJ2-3 TRBV19 NA CASSIIPSDRPTDTQYF TGTGCCAGTAGTATAATCCCCTCGGACAGGCCCACAGATACGCAGTATTTT
TRBD2 TRBJ2-1 TRBV5-1 once CASSLIAGREQFF TGCGCCAGCAGCTTGATAGCGGGACGAGAGCAGTTCTTC
NA TRBJ1-6 TRBV28 NA CASTRAYNSPLHF TGTGCCAGCACGAGGGCCTATAATTCACCCCTCCACTTT
NA TRBJ2-1 TRBV28 NA CASSPVLPRDQFF TGTGCCAGCAGCCCTGTCTTGCCCCGAGATCAGTTCTTC
NA TRBJ1-2 TRBV28 NA CASSSPPGGYTF TGTGCCAGCAGTTCTCCCCCGGGGGGCTACACCTTC
NA TRBJ1-2 TRBV7-9 NA CASSLQDAYGYTF TGTGCCAGCAGCTTACAGGATGCCTATGGCTACACCTTC
TRBD2 TRBJ2-7 TRBV6-1 NA CASKGTSGSYEQYF TGTGCCAGCAAGGGGACTAGCGGTTCCTACGAGCAGTACTTC
NA TRBJ2-7 TRBV14 NA CASSYRTGGTYEQYF TGTGCCAGCAGCTATCGGACAGGCGGGACCTACGAGCAGTACTTC
NA TRBJ1-4 TRBV5-1 NA CASGRQVGSSNEKLFF TGCGCCAGCGGCCGACAGGTCGGAAGCTCTAATGAAAAACTGTTTTTT
TRBD2 TRBJ2-7 TRBV28 NA CASSFFTGGRVWKYF TGTGCCAGCAGTTTCTTCACCGGGGGGAGGGTTTGGAAGTACTTC
TRBD1 TRBJ1-5 TRBV15 NA CATSRDLGGHQPQHF TGTGCCACCAGCAGAGATTTAGGGGGCCATCAGCCCCAGCATTTT
NA TRBJ2-7 TRBV7-9 NA CATRRNRDYEQYF TGTGCCACCCGGAGGAACCGGGACTACGAGCAGTACTTC
TRBD1 TRBJ2-3 TRBV11-2 NA CASSLQGEDTQYF TGTGCCAGCAGCTTACAGGGGGAGGATACGCAGTATTTT
TRBD2 TRBJ2-2 TRBV27 NA CASSLSRGLRVGELFF TGTGCCAGCAGTTTATCGCGGGGACTAAGGGTCGGGGAGCTGTTTTTT
NA TRBJ1-4 TRBV18 NA CASSPSVATNEKLFF TGTGCCAGCTCACCCTCAGTTGCAACTAATGAAAAACTGTTTTTT
NA TRBJ2-7 TRBV6-1 NA CASSKRREVYEQYF TGTGCCAGCTCTAAGAGAAGGGAGGTATACGAGCAGTACTTC
NA TRBJ1-4 TRBV11-2 NA CASSLDRRRSSEKLFF TGTGCCAGCAGCTTAGATCGGAGGAGGAGTTCGGAAAAACTGTTTTTT
NA TRBJ1-3 TRBV5-1 NA CASSLGNSGTGNTIYF TGCGCCAGCAGCTTGGGAAATTCAGGGACTGGAAACACCATATATTTT
NA TRBJ1-2 TRBV19 NA CASRTNAGAQGYTF TGTGCCAGTAGGACCAATGCAGGGGCCCAGGGCTACACCTTC
TRBD2 TRBJ2-2 TRBV5-1 NA CASSLRGSTGELFF TGCGCCAGCAGCTTGCGCGGGAGCACCGGGGAGCTGTTTTTT
TRBD2 TRBJ2-1 TRBV7-3 NA CASSLGLAAYNEQFF TGTGCCAGCAGCCTCGGGCTAGCGGCCTACAATGAGCAGTTCTTC
TRBD1 TRBJ1-2 TRBV28 NA CATLPSDRMSYGYTF TGTGCCACCCTACCTTCGGACAGGATGAGCTATGGCTACACCTTC
TRBD2 TRBJ2-7 TRBV6-6 NA CASSQPGLAGTYEQYF TGTGCCAGCAGTCAGCCGGGACTAGCGGGGACCTACGAGCAGTACTTC
TRBD1 TRBJ1-5 TRBV19 NA CASSTPGQRSNQPQHF TGTGCCAGTAGTACGCCGGGACAGAGGAGCAATCAGCCCCAGCATTTT
TRBD2 TRBJ2-4 TRBV5-1 NA CASSLDRASGTLAKNIQYF TGCGCCAGCAGCTTGGATCGGGCTAGCGGGACCCTAGCCAAAAACATTCAGTACTTC
TRBD1 TRBJ2-1 TRBV28 NA CATKGQNYNEQFF TGTGCCACCAAGGGACAGAACTACAATGAGCAGTTCTTC
TRBD2 TRBJ2-2 TRBV19 NA CASSVPGLSNTGELFF TGTGCCAGTAGTGTACCGGGACTATCGAACACCGGGGAGCTGTTTTTT
TRBD1 TRBJ1-5 TRBV6-1 NA CASIQGGNQPQHF TGTGCCAGCATCCAGGGGGGCAATCAGCCCCAGCATTTT
TRBD2 TRBJ2-7 TRBV11-2 NA CASRYGLAGTYEQYF TGTGCCAGCAGATACGGACTAGCGGGTACCTACGAGCAGTACTTC
NA TRBJ2-7 TRBV18 NA CASSILLRNEQYF TGTGCCAGCTCCATCCTCTTGAGGAACGAGCAGTACTTC
TRBD2 TRBJ2-5 TRBV4-1 NA CASSQDSSGRSETQYF TGCGCCAGCAGCCAAGACTCTAGCGGGAGATCCGAGACCCAGTACTTC
TRBD1 TRBJ2-1 TRBV6-1 once CASSAVTGGFNEQFF TGTGCCAGCAGTGCCGTGACAGGGGGTTTCAATGAGCAGTTCTTC
NA TRBJ2-7 TRBV25-1 NA CASRAVTLEQYF TGTGCCAGCAGAGCGGTAACCCTCGAGCAGTACTTC
TRBD1 TRBJ1-2 TRBV5-1 NA CASSRDRVLSYTF TGCGCCAGCAGCAGGGACAGGGTCTTGAGCTACACCTTC
TRBD2 TRBJ2-5 TRBV11-2 NA CASSFRRGGGETQYF TGTGCCAGCAGCTTTCGGCGGGGGGGTGGGGAGACCCAGTACTTC
TRBD2 TRBJ2-7 TRBV10-3 NA CAISDGTSGITYEQYF TGTGCCATCAGTGACGGGACTAGCGGGATCACCTACGAGCAGTACTTC
NA TRBJ2-7 TRBV6-5 NA CASSRSENTYEQYF TGTGCCAGCAGTCGGAGCGAGAACACCTACGAGCAGTACTTC
NA TRBJ2-1 TRBV7-2 NA CASSLVGGSYNEQFF TGTGCCAGCAGCTTAGTAGGGGGCTCCTACAATGAGCAGTTCTTC
NA TRBJ2-4 TRBV4-1 NA CASSPAPGNEVKNIQYF TGCGCCAGCAGCCCCGCCCCGGGGAATGAGGTCAAAAACATTCAGTACTTC
TRBD1 TRBJ2-3 TRBV2 NA CASGGQGLFDTQYF TGTGCCAGCGGGGGACAGGGGTTGTTTGATACGCAGTATTTT
TRBD2 TRBJ2-1 TRBV7-9 NA CASSSPGGEVNEQFF TGTGCCAGCAGCTCCCCCGGGGGGGAGGTCAATGAGCAGTTCTTC
NA TRBJ2-4 TRBV11-3 NA CASSDDSAKNIQYF TGTGCCAGCAGCGATGACAGTGCAAAAAACATTCAGTACTTC
TRBD1 TRBJ1-6 TRBV30 NA CAWEQRQGRNSPLHF TGTGCCTGGGAACAAAGACAGGGGCGGAATTCACCCCTCCACTTT
NA TRBJ2-7 TRBV5-3 NA CARSSIGQIYEQYF TGTGCCAGAAGCTCCATCGGACAGATCTACGAGCAGTACTTC
NA TRBJ1-5 TRBV6-4 NA CASSEDNTFNQPQHF TGTGCCAGCAGTGAAGACAATACCTTCAATCAGCCCCAGCATTTT
NA TRBJ2-2 TRBV5-4 NA CASSRDFNTGELFF TGTGCCAGCAGTCGGGACTTTAACACCGGGGAGCTGTTTTTT
NA TRBJ1-1 TRBV15 NA CATSRDPVTGTNTEAFF TGTGCCACCAGCAGAGACCCTGTTACAGGGACGAACACTGAAGCTTTCTTT